This is a list of T cell receptor beta chains from one sample in a study of CD8 T cells in ankylosing spondylitis. TCRdb independently ran MiXCR on the 5' RACE reads; one entry per CDR3 protein. The sample includes about 390,000 distinct CDR3 sequences, around 22% of them seen just once. Sample: blood, either unsorted or a sorted T cell fraction (not recorded which). The receptors come from a male donor with ankylosing spondylitis. The CDR3 runs from the conserved cysteine through the conserved F or W. The order of the fields is clone size, D gene, CDR3 length, V gene, J gene, CDR3 DNA, CDR3 protein. D genes are given only for firm matches. For some rows the clone size is stated as once, few or many, or as a class when expanded; others skip it.

many	TRBD1	13	TRBV29-1	TRBJ1-1	TGCAGCGTCAGAACAGGGGGCGGCACTGAAGCTTTCTTT	CSVRTGGGTEAFF
few	TRBD2	15	TRBV5-1	TRBJ2-7	TGCGCCAGCAGCTTGGAACTAGCGGGAGCTGTCGAGCAGTACTTC	CASSLELAGAVEQYF
few	NA	12	TRBV20-1	TRBJ2-5	TGCAGTGCTTCCCCGCCGGGGGAGACCCAGTACTTC	CSASPPGETQYF
NA	TRBD2	15	TRBV20-1	TRBJ2-1	TGCAGTGCTAGAGATCGGGTAGCGGGAAACTATGAGCAGTTCTTC	CSARDRVAGNYEQFF
few	NA	13	TRBV4-2	TRBJ2-7	TGTGCCAGCAGCCAAGGCGGGTCTAGTGCTCAGTACTTC	CASSQGGSSAQYF
few	TRBD1	15	TRBV5-1	TRBJ1-6	TGCGCCAGCAGCCTGGTTCAGGGGGCGAATTCACCCCTCCACTTT	CASSLVQGANSPLHF
once	TRBD1	15	TRBV7-2	TRBJ2-7	TGTGCCAGCAGCTCAGGGACAGGGCTGGCCTACGAGCAGTACTTC	CASSSGTGLAYEQYF
NA	TRBD2	15	TRBV20-1	TRBJ2-1	TGCAGTGCTAGAGATAGACTAGCGGTCTACAATGAGCAGTTCTTC	CSARDRLAVYNEQFF
NA	NA	13	TRBV28	TRBJ2-3	TGTGCCAGCAGTTTCCAGTTGGGAGATACGCAGTATTTT	CASSFQLGDTQYF
NA	NA	15	TRBV20-1	TRBJ2-1	TGCAGTGCTAGCCCACTGGGGGCGCGAATGTATGAGCAGTTCTTC	CSASPLGARMYEQFF
NA	NA	13	TRBV28	TRBJ2-2	TGTGCCAGCAGTTTAATTTCCACCGGGGAGCTGTTTTTT	CASSLISTGELFF
NA	NA	13	TRBV7-6	TRBJ1-1	TGTGCCAGCAGCTTAGGCAGGCACACTGAAGCTTTCTTT	CASSLGRHTEAFF
NA	TRBD2	15	TRBV7-9	TRBJ2-3	TGTGCCAGCAGCTTCCAGCTAGCGGGAGAATATACGCAGTATTTT	CASSFQLAGEYTQYF
NA	TRBD1	16	TRBV27	TRBJ2-5	TGTGCCAGCAGTTCCTCCACAGGGGGTACAAGAGAGACCCAGTACTTC	CASSSSTGGTRETQYF
NA	TRBD2	16	TRBV15	TRBJ2-3	TGTGCCACCAGCAGAGGTCTAGCGGGGAGCACAGATACGCAGTATTTT	CATSRGLAGSTDTQYF
few	NA	13	TRBV29-1	TRBJ2-3	TGCAGCGTTGATCCAGCGGGCACAGATACGCAGTATTTT	CSVDPAGTDTQYF
NA	NA	15	TRBV12-3/TRBV12-4	TRBJ2-3	TGTGCCAGCAGTTTTTCGGCAGCCGGAACAGATACGCAGTATTTT	CASSFSAAGTDTQYF
few	NA	17	TRBV5-1	TRBJ2-1	TGCGCCAGCACAGGCAGGCCGGGGCCAGCGGACTACAATGAGCAGTTCTTC	CASTGRPGPADYNEQFF
few	NA	13	TRBV12-5	TRBJ1-1	TGTGCTAGTGCCCCAGGAACTAACACTGAAGCTTTCTTT	CASAPGTNTEAFF
NA	NA	15	TRBV10-2	TRBJ1-6	TGCGCCAGCAGTGATAAGGGGCCGCCCTATTCACCCCTCCACTTT	CASSDKGPPYSPLHF
NA	NA	12	TRBV7-2	TRBJ2-3	TGTGCCAGCAGCTCCGCGGCAGATACGCAGTATTTT	CASSSAADTQYF
few	NA	13	TRBV6-1	TRBJ1-5	TGTGCCAGCAGCAATACAGGGAATCAGCCCCAGCATTTT	CASSNTGNQPQHF
NA	TRBD1	14	TRBV15	TRBJ2-3	TGTGCCACCAGGGACAGGGGTGTATCAGATACGCAGTATTTT	CATRDRGVSDTQYF
NA	NA	15	TRBV29-1	TRBJ2-7	TGCAGCGTTGAAGAAACCGGGGTTCCGAGGAACGAGCAGTACTTC	CSVEETGVPRNEQYF
NA	TRBD1	15	TRBV6-1	TRBJ1-2	TGTGCCAGCAGTGCCAGCAGGGGGCGCAACTATGGCTACACCTTC	CASSASRGRNYGYTF
few	NA	13	TRBV20-1	TRBJ2-1	TGCAGTGCCCACAGGAGCTCCTACAATGAGCAGTTCTTC	CSAHRSSYNEQFF
once	TRBD1	15	TRBV28	TRBJ2-7	TGTGCCAGCAGTCAAACTGGGACAGGTTACTACGAGCAGTACTTC	CASSQTGTGYYEQYF
many	NA	11	TRBV29-1	TRBJ2-7	TGCAGCGTTGGACCGACCTACGAGCAGTACTTC	CSVGPTYEQYF
once	TRBD1	14	TRBV27	TRBJ2-7	TGTGCCAGCAGCCTCCGGGACAGCATCTACGAGCAGTACTTC	CASSLRDSIYEQYF
NA	TRBD1	17	TRBV12-3/TRBV12-4	TRBJ1-1	TGTGCCAGCAGGCCGACAGGGTTCTCATCGTCCGCGACTGAAGCTTTCTTT	CASRPTGFSSSATEAFF
NA	TRBD1	16	TRBV5-1	TRBJ1-2	TGCGCCAGCACCCGGACAGGGGGCGACGAAAGCTATGGCTACACCTTC	CASTRTGGDESYGYTF
NA	TRBD2	16	TRBV20-1	TRBJ2-1	TGCAGTGCTAGCACCTTTGCGGGAGGGCCTCAGGATGAGCAGTTCTTC	CSASTFAGGPQDEQFF